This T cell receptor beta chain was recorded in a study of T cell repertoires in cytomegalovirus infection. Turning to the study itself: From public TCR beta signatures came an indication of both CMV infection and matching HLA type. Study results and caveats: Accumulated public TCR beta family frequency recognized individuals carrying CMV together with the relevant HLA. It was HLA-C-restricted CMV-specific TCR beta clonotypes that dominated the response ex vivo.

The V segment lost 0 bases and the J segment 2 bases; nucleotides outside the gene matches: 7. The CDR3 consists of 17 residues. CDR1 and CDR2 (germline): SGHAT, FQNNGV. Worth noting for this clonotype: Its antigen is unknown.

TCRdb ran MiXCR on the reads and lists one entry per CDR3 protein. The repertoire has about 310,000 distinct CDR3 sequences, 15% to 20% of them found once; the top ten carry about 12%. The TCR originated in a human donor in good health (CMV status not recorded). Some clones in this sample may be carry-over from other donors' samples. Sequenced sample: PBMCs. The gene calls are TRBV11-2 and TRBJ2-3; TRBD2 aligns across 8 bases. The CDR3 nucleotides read TGTGCCAGCAGCTTAGAAGTAGGCGGGGGGATCACAGATACGCAGTATTTT. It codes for CASSLEVGGGITDTQYF.